These 19 T cell receptor beta chains were sequenced from one sample in a study of CD8 T cells in Susac syndrome. The RNA, about 0.45 to 1 ug, was put through reverse transcription using random hexamers. TCRdb processed the immunoSEQ multiplex PCR reads anew with MiXCR; each CDR3 protein has one entry. The data hold tens of thousands of distinct CDR3 sequences, with 95% observed a single time. Sequenced sample: CD8+ T cells from PBMCs. The receptor set was obtained from a human donor with Susac syndrome.

This chain connects TRBV15 to TRBJ2-7, with D tentatively TRBD1 or TRBD2 (7 bases each). CDR1 LNHNV and CDR2 YYDKDF come from the germline V gene (reference sequence). The V gene lost 2 bases and the J gene lost 5 bases, with 13 bases spanning the gap. The CDR3 is made up of 14 amino acids. The CDR3 loop is CATSRRDSGDEQYF. DNA of the CDR3: TGTGCCACCAGCAGAAGGGACAGCGGGGACGAGCAGTACTTC.

The J gene is TRBJ2-5, the V gene TRBV3-1; D might be TRBD2 (6 bases). This CDR3 region has 14 residues. The germline V and J ends were trimmed by 6 bases and 0 bases, with 11 bases remaining between them. Germline V gene data show CDR1 as LGHDT and CDR2 as YNNKEL (reference sequence). In DNA form, the CDR3 reads TGTGCCAGCAGTCCCCGGGACTACCAAGAGACCCAGTACTTC. Protein product: CASSPRDYQETQYF.

The chain couples TRBV13 to TRBJ2-2; D unresolved. The germline V gene encodes CDR1 PRHDT and CDR2 FYEKMQ (reference sequence). This CDR3 contains 14 residues. V was shortened by 5 bases and J by 7 bases, with 14 bases between the two germline ends. This CDR3 is CASSLMVVGGELFF. In nucleotides, the CDR3 is TGTGCCAGCAGCCTAATGGTAGTGGGCGGGGAGCTGTTTTTT.

The chain employs TRBV13 and TRBJ2-3; TRBD1 matches at 8 bases. Germline CDR1 reads PRHDT; CDR2 reads FYEKMQ (reference sequence). The V segment lost 4 bases and the J segment 11 bases; nucleotides outside the gene matches: 2. The CDR3 sequence is 11 residues long. This chain's CDR3 is CASSSGQEQYF. CDR3 nucleotide sequence: TGTGCCAGCAGCTCGGGACAGGAGCAGTATTTT.

V is TRBV5-1 and J is TRBJ2-7; the match to TRBD1 covers 8 bases. There are 14 residues in the CDR3. J was trimmed by 2 bases and V by 0 bases; bases with no gene match: 1. Germline CDR1 SGHRS, CDR2 YFSETQ. The CDR3 nucleotides read TGCGCCAGCAGCTTGGGACAGGGGCCCTACGAGCAGTACTTC. It is translated as CASSLGQGPYEQYF.

The rearrangement joins TRBV7-9 to TRBJ1-2; maybe TRBD1 (6 bases). V was clipped by 8 bases and J by 1 base, with 11 bases between them. CDR3 length: 13 amino acids. Germline lookup yields CDR1 SEHNR and CDR2 FQNEAQ (reference sequence). CDR3: CASRGGNNYGYTF. Written as DNA, the CDR3 is TGTGCCAGCCGAGGGGGGAATAACTATGGCTACACCTTC.

The V and J genes are TRBV20-1 and TRBJ1-5; maybe TRBD1 (5 bases). The V end was cut by 6 bases, the J end by 0 bases, with 9 bases between. The germline V gene encodes CDR1 DFQATT and CDR2 SNEGSKA (reference sequence). The CDR3 is made up of 13 amino acids. The CDR3 DNA sequence: TGCAGTGCAGCGGACAATAGCAATCAGCCCCAGCATTTT. Translation gives CSAADNSNQPQHF.

V usage is TRBV3-1 and J usage is TRBJ2-3; D gene uncertain. The V end lost 3 bases, the J end lost 0 bases, and 10 bases lay between the germline ends. CDR1 and CDR2 from the germline V gene are LGHDT and YNNKEL (reference sequence). The CDR3 loop spans 15 amino acids. The chain's CDR3 is CASSHLGGSTDTQYF. CDR3 coding DNA: TGTGCCAGCAGCCACTTGGGCGGAAGCACAGATACGCAGTATTTT.

The sample holds one count of this clonotype. The chain joins TRBV15 to TRBJ2-3, with 8 bases fitting TRBD1. The germline gives CDR1 LNHNV, CDR2 YYDKDF (reference sequence). The CDR3 is 14 residues long. With 3 bases clipped from V and 4 bases from J, the junction kept 3 bases outside the gene matches. The CDR3 bases are TGTGCCACCAGCAGCCCGGACAGGGCAGATACGCAGTATTTT. Protein product: CATSSPDRADTQYF.

V usage is TRBV7-8 and J usage is TRBJ2-1; tentatively, D is TRBD2 (5 bases). CDR1 is SGHVS, CDR2 FQNEAQ, per germline. This CDR3 is built from 16 residues. The ends were cut back, 1 base at V and 7 bases at J, with 17 bases in the middle. DNA of the CDR3: TGTGCCAGCAGCTTAGGGTCATGGACTCCTGAGAATGAGCAGTTCTTC. It translates to CASSLGSWTPENEQFF.

This clonotype is a singleton in its sample. The chain uses TRBV20-1 and TRBJ1-3; a possible D gene is TRBD1 (5 bases). Looked up from germline, CDR1 is DFQATT and CDR2 is SNEGSKA (reference sequence). Trimming left V 1 base short and J 1 base short, with 14 bases between. The length of the CDR3 is 16 residues. This CDR3 is CSARGGRASSGNTIYF. Written as DNA, the CDR3 is TGCAGTGCTAGAGGGGGACGGGCCTCTTCTGGAAACACCATATATTTT.

The gene calls are TRBV6-5 and TRBJ2-5; D is ambiguous. Germline-derived CDR1 and CDR2 are MNHEY and SVGAGI. The CDR3 is 16 amino acids. Trimming cost V 2 bases and J 1 base, with 14 bases left between them. For the CDR3, the DNA is TGTGCCAGCAGTTACCGGCCAGCGAGCGTCCAAGAGACCCAGTACTTC. Encoded protein: CASSYRPASVQETQYF.

V and J are TRBV5-6 and TRBJ1-5, with TRBD1 matching 10 bases. The length of the CDR3 is 15 residues. The trim removed 2 bases at V and 3 bases at J, leaving 2 bases unmatched. Germline CDR1 and CDR2: SGHDT and YYEEEE. The CDR3 loop is CASSFGTGVNQPQHF. The CDR3 bases are TGTGCCAGCAGCTTCGGGACAGGGGTCAATCAGCCCCAGCATTTT.

This CDR3 is CASTRTGVNTEAFF. CDR3 sequence (DNA): TGTGCCAGTACCCGGACAGGGGTGAACACTGAAGCTTTCTTT. The chain couples TRBV19 to TRBJ1-1; TRBD1 aligns across 9 bases. CDR1 and CDR2 (germline): LNHDA, SQIVND (reference sequence). The CDR3 covers 14 residues. The ends lost 7 bases at V and 0 bases at J; junction bases unmatched: 3.

The chain links TRBV3-1 to TRBJ2-7; 8 bases fit TRBD2. J was trimmed by 1 base and V by 1 base; bases with no gene match: 6. Germline V CDR1 and CDR2: LGHDT, YNNKEL (reference sequence). This CDR3 is built from 16 residues. The CDR3: CASSQGLLAESYEQYF. In DNA, the CDR3 is TGTGCCAGCAGCCAAGGGCTACTAGCGGAATCCTACGAGCAGTACTTC.

This sequence joins TRBV29-1 and TRBJ2-1; D is perhaps TRBD2 (5 bases). Germline assignment: CDR1 SQVTM and CDR2 ANQGSEA. Trimming stripped 4 bases from V and 9 bases from J, with 16 bases between. The CDR3 totals 13 residues. The CDR3 nucleotides read TGCAGCGTTGTTCTATCTCTTGCGGGTGAGCAGTTCTTC. Amino acids: CSVVLSLAGEQFF.

V is TRBV9 and J is TRBJ2-7; TRBD2 agrees at 10 bases. The V gene's germline CDR1 is SGDLS and CDR2 YYNGEE. CDR3 length equals 15 residues. V was pared by 0 bases and J by 4 bases, with 4 bases of the junction left unmatched. The CDR3 DNA reads as TGTGCCAGCAGCGTAGGTTCTAGCGGGAGTTACGAGCAGTACTTC. As protein: CASSVGSSGSYEQYF.

This chain joins TRBV4-1 and TRBJ1-1; possibly TRBD1 for D (5 bases). V lost 4 bases and J 8 bases, leaving 17 bases between the germline ends. This CDR3 region has 14 residues. CDR1 and CDR2 (germline): MGHRA, YSYEKL. CDR3 DNA: TGCGCCAGCAGCCCACCAGGGCAAGGGACCGAAGCTTTCTTT. Its translation: CASSPPGQGTEAFF.

The CDR3 DNA is TGTGCCAGCAGCCCCGGGGTTGGAGAAGGGCAGCCCCAGCATTTT. This codes for CASSPGVGEGQPQHF. The chain is built from TRBV5-6 and TRBJ1-5, with D uncertain. Germline V gives CDR1 SGHDT, CDR2 YYEEEE. This CDR3 has 15 residues. V was cut by 4 bases and J by 7 bases, with 18 bases left in between.